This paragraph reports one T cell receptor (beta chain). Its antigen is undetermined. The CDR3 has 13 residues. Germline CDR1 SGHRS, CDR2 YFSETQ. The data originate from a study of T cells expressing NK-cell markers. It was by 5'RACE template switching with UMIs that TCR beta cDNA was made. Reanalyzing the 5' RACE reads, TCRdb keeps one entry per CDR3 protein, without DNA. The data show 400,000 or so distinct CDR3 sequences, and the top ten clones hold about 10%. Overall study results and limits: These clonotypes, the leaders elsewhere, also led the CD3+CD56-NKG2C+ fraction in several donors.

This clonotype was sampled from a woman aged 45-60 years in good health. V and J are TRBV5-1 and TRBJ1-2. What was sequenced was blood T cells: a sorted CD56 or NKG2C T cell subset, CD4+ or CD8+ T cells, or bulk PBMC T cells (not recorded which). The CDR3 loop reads CASSLGLFNGYTF.